These 10 T cell receptor beta chains were all obtained from the same sample, sequenced in a study of PD-1 blockade in classical Hodgkin lymphoma. The method was immunoSEQ multiplex PCR; TCRdb's version includes in-frame clones alone and lacks a portion of them. The repertoire consists of about 28,000 clones, with approximately 70% occurring once and the leading ten covering approximately 24%. Autologous stem cell transplantation was followed by relapse in every patient, and brentuximab vedotin exposure varied. The sequencing here drew on peripheral blood mononuclear cells (PBMCs), taken before the second cycle of nivolumab. The receptors derive from a human donor with classical Hodgkin lymphoma.

This rearrangement joins TRBV7-6 to TRBJ1-1; D unclear. CDR1 and CDR2 (germline): SGHVS, FNYEAQ. The V end lost 5 bases, the J end lost 4 bases, and 17 bases lay between the germline ends. This CDR3 is 15 amino acids long. This chain's CDR3 is CASSLRPGGSTEAFF. In DNA, the CDR3 is TGTGCCAGCAGCCTTAGGCCGGGAGGAAGCACTGAAGCTTTCTTT.

The rearrangement links TRBV7-2 to TRBJ2-7; D is unclear. CDR1 SGHTA and CDR2 FQGNSA come from the germline V gene. There are 15 residues in the CDR3. Trimming removed 7 bases at V and 2 bases at J, with 18 bases between. CDR3 loop: CASTLDPSGPYEQYF. In nucleotides, the CDR3 is TGTGCCAGCACCTTGGATCCCTCAGGCCCCTACGAGCAGTACTTC.

The chain couples TRBV9 to TRBJ1-3, with D uncertain. The length of the CDR3 is 14 residues. The germline V and J ends were trimmed by 0 bases and 8 bases, with 12 bases remaining between them. CDR1 is SGDLS and CDR2 is YYNGEE in the germline V gene. In DNA, the CDR3 is TGTGCCAGCAGCGTAGCCGTTGCCGGGGACACCATATATTTT. Protein product: CASSVAVAGDTIYF.

The CDR3 DNA follows: TGTGCCAGCAGTTACTCGGGCAGGGTTGATTCACCCCTCCACTTT. Protein: CASSYSGRVDSPLHF. The chain carries TRBV6-6 and TRBJ1-6, with D possibly being TRBD1 (5 bases). V shed 0 bases and J shed 8 bases, with 11 bases lying between them. The germline V gene has CDR1 MNHNY and CDR2 SVGAGI (reference sequence). The CDR3 is made up of 15 amino acids.

This clone was recorded only once. V gene TRBV5-5 combines with J gene TRBJ2-7, with 10 bases fitting TRBD1. Germline trimming cut 2 bases from V and 2 bases from J; bases unmatched to any gene: 7. Germline V gives CDR1 SGHKS, CDR2 YYEKEE (reference sequence). The CDR3 has 16 amino acids. The CDR3 region has the DNA TGTGCCAGCAGCTTAAGTACGGGACAGGGGACCTACGAGCAGTACTTC. Its translation is CASSLSTGQGTYEQYF.

The V and J genes are TRBV6-5 and TRBJ1-1; no definite D call. V was pared by 0 bases and J by 3 bases, with 5 bases between. Germline V gene data show CDR1 as MNHEY and CDR2 as SVGAGI. The CDR3 totals 13 residues. CDR3 region: CASSYSIDTEAFF. DNA for the CDR3: TGTGCCAGCAGTTACTCGATTGACACTGAAGCTTTCTTT.

J is TRBJ2-7 and V is TRBV6-6; D tentatively reads TRBD1 or TRBD2 (5 bases each). The V and J ends lost 6 bases and 4 bases respectively, with 16 bases between them. Germline lookup yields CDR1 MNHNY and CDR2 SVGAGI (reference sequence). The CDR3 covers 14 residues. The CDR3 bases are TGTGCCAGCAGGAACCGGGACCCTGGATACGAGCAGTACTTC. Protein sequence: CASRNRDPGYEQYF.

This clone showed up just a few times. The chain joins TRBV6-5 to TRBJ1-5; TRBD1 matches 12 bases. The V segment lost 5 bases and the J segment 6 bases; nucleotides outside the gene matches: 5. Germline V gene lookup returns CDR1 MNHEY and CDR2 SVGAGI. This CDR3 spans 15 amino acids. The CDR3 reads CASSPGTGGGQPQHF. The CDR3 region has the DNA TGTGCCAGCAGTCCCGGGACAGGGGGCGGTCAGCCCCAGCATTTT.

CDR3 region: CASIPGGLATNEKLFF. DNA of the CDR3: TGTGCCAGCATCCCAGGGGGCCTTGCAACTAATGAAAAACTGTTTTTT. The V and J genes are TRBV28 and TRBJ1-4, with 8 bases fitting TRBD1. CDR1 and CDR2 from the germline V gene are MDHEN and SYDVKM. Unmatched junction bases numbered 7, after V lost 7 bases and J lost 0 bases. The CDR3 consists of 16 residues.

The chain carries TRBV28 and TRBJ1-2, with a possible D match to TRBD1 (5 bases). V lost 2 bases to trimming and J lost 13 bases, with 23 bases between them. This CDR3 has 15 amino acids. The germline gives CDR1 MDHEN, CDR2 SYDVKM. CDR3: CASSLSSPRDLPATF. DNA of the CDR3: TGTGCCAGCAGTTTAAGTAGCCCCCGGGACCTTCCGGCCACCTTC.